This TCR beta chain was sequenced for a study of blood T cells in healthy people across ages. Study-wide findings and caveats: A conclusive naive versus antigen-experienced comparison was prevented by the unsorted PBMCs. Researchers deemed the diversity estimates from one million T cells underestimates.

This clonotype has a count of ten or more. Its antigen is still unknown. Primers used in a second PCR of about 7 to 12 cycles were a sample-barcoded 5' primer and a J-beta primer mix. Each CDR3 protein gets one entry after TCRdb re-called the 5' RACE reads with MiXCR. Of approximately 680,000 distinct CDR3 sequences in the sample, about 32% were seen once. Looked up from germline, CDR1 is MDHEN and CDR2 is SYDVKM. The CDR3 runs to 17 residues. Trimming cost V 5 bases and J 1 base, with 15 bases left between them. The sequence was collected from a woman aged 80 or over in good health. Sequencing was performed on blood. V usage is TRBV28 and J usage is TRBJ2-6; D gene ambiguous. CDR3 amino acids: CASSLSMGPSGANVLTF. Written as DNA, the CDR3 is TGTGCCAGCAGTCTCTCGATGGGCCCTTCTGGGGCCAACGTCCTGACTTTC.